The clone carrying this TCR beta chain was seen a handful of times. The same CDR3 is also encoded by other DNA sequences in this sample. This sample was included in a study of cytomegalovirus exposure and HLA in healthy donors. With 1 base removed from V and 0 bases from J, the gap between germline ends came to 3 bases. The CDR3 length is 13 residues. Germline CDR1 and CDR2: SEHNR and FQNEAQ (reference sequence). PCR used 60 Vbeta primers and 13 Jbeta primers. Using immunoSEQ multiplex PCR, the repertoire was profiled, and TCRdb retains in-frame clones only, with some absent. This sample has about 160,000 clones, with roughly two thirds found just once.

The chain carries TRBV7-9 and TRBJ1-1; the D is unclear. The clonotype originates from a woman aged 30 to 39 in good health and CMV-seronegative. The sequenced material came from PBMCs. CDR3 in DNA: TGTGCCAGCAGCTTAGACATGAACACTGAAGCTTTCTTT. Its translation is CASSLDMNTEAFF.